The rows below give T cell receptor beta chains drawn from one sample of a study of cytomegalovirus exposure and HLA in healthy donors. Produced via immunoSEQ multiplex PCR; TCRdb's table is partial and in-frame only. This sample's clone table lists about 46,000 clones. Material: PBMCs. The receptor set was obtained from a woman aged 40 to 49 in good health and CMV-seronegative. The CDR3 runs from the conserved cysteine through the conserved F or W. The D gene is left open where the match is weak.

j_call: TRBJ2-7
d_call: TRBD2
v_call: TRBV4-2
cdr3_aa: CASSQPVGSGIAYEQYF
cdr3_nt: TGTGCCAGCAGCCAACCCGTAGGGAGCGGGATTGCCTACGAGCAGTACTTC

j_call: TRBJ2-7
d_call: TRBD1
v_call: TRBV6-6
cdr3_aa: CASSYSLGQAYEQYF
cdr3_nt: TGTGCCAGCAGTTACTCCCTCGGACAGGCCTACGAGCAGTACTTC

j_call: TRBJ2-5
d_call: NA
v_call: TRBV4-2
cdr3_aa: CASSQREQETQYF
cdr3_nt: TGTGCCAGCAGCCAGAGGGAACAAGAGACCCAGTACTTC

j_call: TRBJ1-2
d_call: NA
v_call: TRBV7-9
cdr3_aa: CASSLDWETYGYTF
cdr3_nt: TGTGCCAGCAGCTTGGACTGGGAGACCTATGGCTACACCTTC

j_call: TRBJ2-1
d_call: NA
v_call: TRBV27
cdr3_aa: CASSPRWSSYNEQFF
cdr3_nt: TGTGCCAGCAGTCCAAGGTGGAGCTCCTACAATGAGCAGTTCTTC

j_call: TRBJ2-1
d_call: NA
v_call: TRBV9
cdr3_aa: CASSARTEGEQFF
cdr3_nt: TGTGCCAGCAGCGCCAGGACAGAAGGTGAGCAGTTCTTC

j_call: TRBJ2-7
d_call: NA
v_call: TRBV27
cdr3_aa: CASSPSADHYEQYF
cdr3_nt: TGTGCCAGCAGCCCCTCGGCGGATCACTACGAGCAGTACTTC

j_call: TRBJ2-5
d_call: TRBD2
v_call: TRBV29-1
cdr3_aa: CSVAPTRRGSETQYF
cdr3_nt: TGCAGCGTTGCCCCTACAAGGCGGGGGAGCGAGACCCAGTACTTC

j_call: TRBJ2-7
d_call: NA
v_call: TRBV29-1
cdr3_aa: CSVHSGGVEQYF
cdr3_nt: TGCAGCGTTCACTCTGGAGGGGTAGAGCAGTACTTC

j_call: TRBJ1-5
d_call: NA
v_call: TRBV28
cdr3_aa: CASSYSQGSNQPQHF
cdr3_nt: TGTGCCAGCAGCTACTCTCAGGGTAGCAATCAGCCCCAGCATTTT

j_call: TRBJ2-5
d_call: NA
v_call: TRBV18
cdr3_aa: CASSPALGETQYF
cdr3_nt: TGTGCCAGCTCACCTGCCTTGGGCGAGACCCAGTACTTC

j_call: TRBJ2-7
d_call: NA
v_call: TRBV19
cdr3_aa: CASSISGKPREQYF
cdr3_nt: TGTGCCAGTAGCATCTCGGGGAAGCCCCGCGAGCAGTACTTC

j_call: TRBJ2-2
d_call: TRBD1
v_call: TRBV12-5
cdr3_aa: CASGYTGGINTGELFF
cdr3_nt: TGTGCTAGTGGTTACACAGGGGGCATAAACACCGGGGAGCTGTTTTTT

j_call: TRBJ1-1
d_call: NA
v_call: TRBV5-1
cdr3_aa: CASSTTGMNTEAFF
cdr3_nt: TGCGCCAGCAGCACGACGGGGATGAACACTGAAGCTTTCTTT

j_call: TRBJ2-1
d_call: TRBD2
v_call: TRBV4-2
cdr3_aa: CASSQEGVAGVSEQFF
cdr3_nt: TGTGCCAGCAGCCAAGAAGGAGTAGCGGGTGTTAGTGAGCAGTTCTTC

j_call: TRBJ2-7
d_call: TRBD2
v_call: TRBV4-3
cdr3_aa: CASSLLGLADHEQYF
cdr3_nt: TGCGCCAGCAGTCTCCTCGGACTAGCGGACCACGAGCAGTACTTC